This T cell receptor beta chain comes out of a study of response to subunit inactivated influenza vaccine. The V end lost 6 bases, the J end lost 8 bases, and 13 bases lay between the germline ends. The CDR3 has 12 amino acids. CDR1 MNHEY and CDR2 SVGAGI come from the germline V gene. Each CDR3 protein is one row after TCRdb ran MiXCR on the RT-PCR reads. The table has over 650,000 distinct CDR3 sequences, roughly 18% seen once. The rearrangement uses TRBV6-5 and TRBJ1-1, with TRBD1 as a possible D gene (6 bases). The sample was PBMCs from blood, taken 4 to 6 days after vaccination. This sequence originates from a man over 45 who received an inactivated influenza vaccine. CDR3 residues: CASSHPDREAFF. In DNA, the CDR3 is TGTGCCAGCAGCCATCCAGACAGGGAAGCTTTCTTT.